The TCR beta chain under discussion was sequenced for a study of tumor-infiltrating lymphocytes in oesophageal squamous cell carcinoma. V trimming: 2 bases; J trimming: 7 bases; junction bases outside the gene matches: 10. Germline lookup yields CDR1 SGHVS and CDR2 FNYEAQ. This CDR3 spans 16 amino acids. TCRdb processed the PCR reads anew with MiXCR; each CDR3 protein has one entry. The table includes more than 10,000 distinct CDR3 sequences, approximately 48% detected once. This clonotype has only a few counts. The sequenced material came from esophageal tumor tissue. The chain employs TRBV7-6 and TRBJ2-1; 8 nucleotides line up with TRBD2. The receptor was derived from a female donor with esophageal squamous cell carcinoma. CDR3 DNA: TGTGCCAGCAGCTTAAGCCCGCGGGAGGCTCGTAATGAGCAGTTCTTC. It yields the protein CASSLSPREARNEQFF.